This TCR beta chain derives from a study of blood T cells in healthy people across ages. Study-level points and caveats: Fewer expanded clones and more diversity marked long-lived versus aged donors.

About this clonotype itself: The antigen remains undetermined.

The authors ran a second PCR of about 6 to 11 cycles using a sample-barcoded 5' primer and a J-beta primer mix. The authors tagged each cDNA molecule using a template-switch adaptor with 12 random nucleotides. TCRdb reanalysed the 5' RACE reads using MiXCR and keeps one entry per CDR3 protein. This sample yields just over 800,000 distinct CDR3 sequences, of which 62% are seen a single time; 25% to 30% belongs to the top ten. Total RNA was extracted at no less than 5.5 micrograms per sample. Germline CDR1 LGHDT, CDR2 YNNKEL (reference sequence). The CDR3 has 17 residues. Unmatched junction bases numbered 5, after V lost 4 bases and J lost 0 bases.

The chain recombines TRBV3-1 with TRBJ2-6, with 8 nucleotides matching TRBD1. The TCR was taken from a man aged 25 to 40 in good health. The sequencing sample was made of blood. In nucleotides, the CDR3 is TGTGCCAGCAGCCGCGGGACAGGAGTCTCTGGGGCCAACGTCCTGACTTTC. Its protein product is CASSRGTGVSGANVLTF.